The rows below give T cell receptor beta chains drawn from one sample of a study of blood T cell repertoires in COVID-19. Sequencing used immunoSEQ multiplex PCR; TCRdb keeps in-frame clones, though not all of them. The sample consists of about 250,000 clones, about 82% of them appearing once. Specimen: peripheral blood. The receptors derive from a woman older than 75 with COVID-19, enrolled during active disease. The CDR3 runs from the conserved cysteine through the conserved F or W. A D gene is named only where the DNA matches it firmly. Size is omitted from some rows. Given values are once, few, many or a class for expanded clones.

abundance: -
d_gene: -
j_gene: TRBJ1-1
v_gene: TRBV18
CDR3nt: TGTGCCAGCTCACCACGGGCTATCTCGCAGAACACTGAAGCTTTCTTT
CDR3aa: CASSPRAISQNTEAFF

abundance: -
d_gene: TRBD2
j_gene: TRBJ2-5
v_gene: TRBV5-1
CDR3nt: TGCGCCAGCAGCTTGATCTCTAGCGGGGGAGAGACCCAGTACTTC
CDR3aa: CASSLISSGGETQYF

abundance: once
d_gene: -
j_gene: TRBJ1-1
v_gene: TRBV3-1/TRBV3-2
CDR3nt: TGTGCCAGCAGCCAACCGGGAGCGGGGGACACTGAAGCTTTCTTT
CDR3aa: CASSQPGAGDTEAFF

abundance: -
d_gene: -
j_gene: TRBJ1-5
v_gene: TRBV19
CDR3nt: TGTGCCGGGGGGGAGGGGCAAGTCCCCAATCAGCCCCAGCATTTT
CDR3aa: CAGGEGQVPNQPQHF

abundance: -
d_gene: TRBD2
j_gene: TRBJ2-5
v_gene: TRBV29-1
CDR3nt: TGCAGCGTTGTGAGTAGCGGGGGTGTCCAAGAGACCCAGTACTTC
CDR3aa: CSVVSSGGVQETQYF

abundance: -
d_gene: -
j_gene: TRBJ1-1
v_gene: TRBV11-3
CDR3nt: TGTGCCAGCATTTTCCCCAATGAAGCTTTCTTT
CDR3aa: CASIFPNEAFF

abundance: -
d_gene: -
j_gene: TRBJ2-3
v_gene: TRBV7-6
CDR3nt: TGTGCCAGCAGCCCTTCCGGGGGCACAGATACGCAGTATTTT
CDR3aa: CASSPSGGTDTQYF

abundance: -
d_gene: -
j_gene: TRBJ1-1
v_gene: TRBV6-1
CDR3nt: TGTGCCAGCAGTGAAGCTGGAGGGAACACTGAAGCTTTCTTT
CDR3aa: CASSEAGGNTEAFF

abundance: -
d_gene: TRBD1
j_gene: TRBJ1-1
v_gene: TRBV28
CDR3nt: TGTGCCAGCAGTTCGGGACAGGGTTGGAGTGAAGCTTTCTTT
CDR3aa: CASSSGQGWSEAFF

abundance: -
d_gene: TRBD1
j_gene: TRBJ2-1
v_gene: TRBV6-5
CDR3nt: TGTGCCAGCAAAACAGGGGGCTCCTACAATGAGCAGTTCTTC
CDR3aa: CASKTGGSYNEQFF

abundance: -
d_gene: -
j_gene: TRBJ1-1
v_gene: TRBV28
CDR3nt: TGTGCCAGCAGTTTCCACGGGGGCACTGAAGCTTTCTTT
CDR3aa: CASSFHGGTEAFF

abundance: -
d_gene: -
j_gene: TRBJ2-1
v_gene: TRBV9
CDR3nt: TGTGCCAGCAGCGTAGTTGGAGTGAATGAGCAGTTCTTC
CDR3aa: CASSVVGVNEQFF

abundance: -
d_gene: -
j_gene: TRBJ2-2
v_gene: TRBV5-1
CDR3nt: TGCGCCAGCAGCTTGGGACAGACCTCGAACACCGGGGAGCTGTTTTTT
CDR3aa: CASSLGQTSNTGELFF

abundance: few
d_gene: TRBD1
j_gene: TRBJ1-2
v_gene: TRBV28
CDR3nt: TGTGCCAGCCGACCTGTTAGGACAGGCTATGGCTACACCTTC
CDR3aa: CASRPVRTGYGYTF

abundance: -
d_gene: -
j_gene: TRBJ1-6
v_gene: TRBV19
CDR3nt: TGTGCCAGTACCACTAGAGGGGGACGTTTTAATTCACCCCTCCACTTT
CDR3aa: CASTTRGGRFNSPLHF

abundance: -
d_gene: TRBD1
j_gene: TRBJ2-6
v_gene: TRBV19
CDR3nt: TGTGCCAGCCGCGTAGGACAGGGGTCGGCTGGGGCCAACGTCCTGACTTTC
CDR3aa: CASRVGQGSAGANVLTF

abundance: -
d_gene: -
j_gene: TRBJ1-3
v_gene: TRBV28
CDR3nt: TGTGCCAGCAGTCGAACGGGGGGCATATATTTT
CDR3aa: CASSRTGGIYF

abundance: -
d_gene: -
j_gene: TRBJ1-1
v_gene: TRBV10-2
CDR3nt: TGCGCCAGCAGTTCATTCGGTGGTAACACTGAAGCTTTCTTT
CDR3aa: CASSSFGGNTEAFF

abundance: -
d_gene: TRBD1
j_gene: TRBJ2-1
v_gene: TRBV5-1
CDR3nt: TGCGCCAGCAGCTTTGACAGGGCAAACAATGAGCAGTTCTTC
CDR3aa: CASSFDRANNEQFF

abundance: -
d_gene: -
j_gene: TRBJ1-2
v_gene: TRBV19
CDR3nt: TGTGCCAGTAGTATAGGAACTATAGGCTATGGCTACACCTTC
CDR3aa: CASSIGTIGYGYTF

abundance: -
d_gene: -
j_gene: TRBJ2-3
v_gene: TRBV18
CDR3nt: TGTGCCAGCTCACCAGGACTTTCAGATACGCAGTATTTT
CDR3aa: CASSPGLSDTQYF

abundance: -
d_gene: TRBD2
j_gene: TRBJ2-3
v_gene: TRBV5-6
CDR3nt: TGTGCCAGCAGCTCGCGCGCGCGGGGGGGCCGAAATACGCAGTATTTT
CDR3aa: CASSSRARGGRNTQYF

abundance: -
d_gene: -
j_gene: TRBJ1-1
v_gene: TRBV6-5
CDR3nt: TGTGCCAGCCGGAACAGTAGAGAAGCTTTCTTT
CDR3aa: CASRNSREAFF

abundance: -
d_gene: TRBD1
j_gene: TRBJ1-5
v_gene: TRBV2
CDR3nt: TGTGCCAGCAGCGGACAGGGGAATCAGCCCCAGCATTTT
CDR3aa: CASSGQGNQPQHF

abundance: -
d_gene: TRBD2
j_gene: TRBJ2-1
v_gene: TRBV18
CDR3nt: TGTGCCAGCTCACCAATAGGTTTAGCGGGGGGTGAGCAGTTCTTC
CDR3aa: CASSPIGLAGGEQFF

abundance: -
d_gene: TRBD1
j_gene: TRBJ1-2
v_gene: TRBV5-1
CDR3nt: TGCGCCAGCAGCCCGGGGGGGACAGTCCACTTGGACACCTTC
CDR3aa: CASSPGGTVHLDTF

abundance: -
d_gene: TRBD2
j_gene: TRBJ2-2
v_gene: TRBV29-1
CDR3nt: TGCAGCGTTCTTGGACTAGCTGGCGGGGAGCTGTTTTTT
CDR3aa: CSVLGLAGGELFF

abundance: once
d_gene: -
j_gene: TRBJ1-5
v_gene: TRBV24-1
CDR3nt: TGTGCCACCAGTGCGCAGGGCAATCAGCCCCAGCATTTT
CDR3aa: CATSAQGNQPQHF

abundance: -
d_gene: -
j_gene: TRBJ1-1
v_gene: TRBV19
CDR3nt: TGTGCCAGTAGTGAACAGGGGAACACTGAAGCTTTCTTT
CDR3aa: CASSEQGNTEAFF

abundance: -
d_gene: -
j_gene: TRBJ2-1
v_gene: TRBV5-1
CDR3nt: TGCGCCAGCAGCTTGGCTCAGTACAATGAGCAGTTCTTC
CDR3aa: CASSLAQYNEQFF

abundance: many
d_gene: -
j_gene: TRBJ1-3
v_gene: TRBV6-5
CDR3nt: TGTGCCAGCAGCCCCCAGGGCTCTGGAAACACCATATATTTT
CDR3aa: CASSPQGSGNTIYF

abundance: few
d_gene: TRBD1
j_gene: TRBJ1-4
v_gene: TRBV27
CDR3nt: TGTGCCAGCAGTGGAATTCGACAGGGGAGGGGTGAAAAACTGTTTTTT
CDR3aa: CASSGIRQGRGEKLFF

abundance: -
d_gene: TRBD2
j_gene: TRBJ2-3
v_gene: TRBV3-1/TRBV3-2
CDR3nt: TGTGCCAGCAGCCAAGTGATAGCGGGGACAGATACGCAGTATTTT
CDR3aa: CASSQVIAGTDTQYF

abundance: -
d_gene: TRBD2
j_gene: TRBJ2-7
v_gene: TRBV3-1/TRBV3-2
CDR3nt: TGTGCCAGCAGCCGCCTAGGACTAGCGGTCGAGCAGTACTTC
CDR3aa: CASSRLGLAVEQYF

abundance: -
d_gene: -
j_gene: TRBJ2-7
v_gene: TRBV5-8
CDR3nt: TGTGCCAGCAGCCTGGGGGGGACACTCTCCTACGAGCAGTACTTC
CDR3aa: CASSLGGTLSYEQYF